These 32 T cell receptor beta chains came from one sample sequenced in a study of blood T cell repertoires in COVID-19. The repertoire was sequenced with immunoSEQ multiplex PCR; TCRdb's copy has only in-frame clones and lacks some. Among around 100,000 clones, 70% to 90% were seen once, and the ten largest hold 3.5%. Sequencing was performed on peripheral blood. These TCRs come from an older woman with acute or convalescent COVID-19.

The genes are TRBV5-1 and TRBJ2-1, with 10 bases lining up with TRBD2. The germline V gene has CDR1 SGHRS and CDR2 YFSETQ. The CDR3 loop spans 18 amino acids. The junction had 13 bases not matched to a gene; V was cut back by 3 bases and J by 4 bases. CDR3 amino acids: CASSSAGGSGRGYNEQFF. As DNA, the CDR3 is TGCGCCAGCAGCTCTGCCGGTGGAAGCGGGAGGGGGTACAATGAGCAGTTCTTC.

V usage is TRBV6-5 and J usage is TRBJ1-1, with TRBD1 matching 9 bases. With 7 bases clipped from V and 8 bases from J, the junction kept 8 bases outside the gene matches. Germline CDR1 and CDR2: MNHEY and SVGAGI. The CDR3 is 13 amino acids. The CDR3 region has the DNA TGTGCCAGCAAACAGGGGGCTGGCACGGAAGCTTTCTTT. Translated: CASKQGAGTEAFF.

This clone is labeled as medium-sized. This rearrangement joins TRBV2 to TRBJ1-2; TRBD1 might be the D (6 bases). The CDR3 runs to 12 residues. V was clipped by 4 bases and J by 8 bases, with 11 bases between them. In germline, CDR1 is SNHLY, CDR2 FYNNEI. CDR3 region: CASSAGQLGYTF. DNA of the CDR3: TGTGCCAGCAGTGCCGGACAGCTCGGCTACACCTTC.

This clone was found a few times. The chain employs TRBV28 and TRBJ1-5; no reliable D call. The CDR3 extends over 15 amino acids. Germline V CDR1 and CDR2: MDHEN, SYDVKM. V was shortened by 6 bases and J by 4 bases, with 16 bases between the two germline ends. CDR3 protein: CASRTQDGFNQPQHF. In DNA, the CDR3 is TGTGCCAGCAGGACTCAAGACGGCTTTAATCAGCCCCAGCATTTT. Looking up the rest from reference TRBV28 and TRBJ1-5 gives the full variable domain: DVKVTQSSRYLVKRTGEKVFLECVQDMDHENMFWYRQDPGLGLRLIYFSYDVKMKEKGDIPEGYSVSREKKERFSLILESASTNQTSMYLCASRTQDGFNQPQHFGDGTRLSIL.

A single count supports this clone. V usage is TRBV27 and J usage is TRBJ2-1, with TRBD2 matching 7 bases. The J segment lost 2 bases and the V segment lost 5 bases, leaving 9 bases of the junction unmatched. The germline V gene encodes CDR1 MNHEY and CDR2 SMNVEV (reference sequence). The CDR3 is 16 residues long. CDR3 DNA: TGTGCCAGCAGTCCCCGGCGGGAGAACGCCTACAATGAGCAGTTCTTC. Protein sequence: CASSPRRENAYNEQFF.

The chain carries TRBV9 and TRBJ2-7; 10 nucleotides align to TRBD2. The CDR3 covers 16 residues. Trimming cost V 3 bases and J 5 bases; bases outside gene matches: 11. Germline V gene lookup returns CDR1 SGDLS and CDR2 YYNGEE. CDR3 loop: CASSGGASGSRNEQYF. The CDR3 coding sequence is TGTGCCAGCAGCGGGGGGGCTAGCGGGAGCAGGAACGAGCAGTACTTC.

The rearrangement links TRBV7-2 to TRBJ1-5, with D possibly matching TRBD1 (5 bases). CDR3 length: 14 amino acids. V was pared by 1 base and J by 7 bases, with 11 bases between. Germline V gene sequence: CDR1 SGHTA, CDR2 FQGNSA. CDR3 residues: CASSLDDRLQPQHF. CDR3 in DNA: TGTGCCAGCAGCTTAGACGACAGATTACAGCCCCAGCATTTT.

The V gene is TRBV5-1, the J gene TRBJ1-5, with 7 positions matching TRBD1. The trim removed 1 base at V and 2 bases at J, leaving 3 bases unmatched. Germline V gene sequence: CDR1 SGHRS, CDR2 YFSETQ. This CDR3 is built from 15 residues. The DNA of the CDR3 is TGCGCCAGCAGCTTGAATACAGGGGGCAATCAGCCCCAGCATTTT. The encoded protein is CASSLNTGGNQPQHF. Full variable domain (missing parts from reference TRBV5-1 and TRBJ1-5): KAGVTQTPRYLIKTRGQQVTLSCSPISGHRSVSWYQQTPGQGLQFLFEYFSETQRNKGNFPGRFSGRQFSNSRSEMNVSTLELGDSALYLCASSLNTGGNQPQHFGDGTRLSIL.

The chain is built from TRBV24-1 and TRBJ1-1, with D uncertain. Germline assignment: CDR1 KGHDR and CDR2 SFDVKD. The V gene lost 10 bases and the J gene lost 5 bases, with 16 bases spanning the gap. The CDR3 has 13 amino acids. CDR3 sequence reads: CATRERGGTEAFF. DNA of the CDR3: TGTGCCACAAGGGAACGGGGTGGAACTGAAGCTTTCTTT.

The V gene is TRBV10-2, the J gene TRBJ1-1, with a possible D match to TRBD1 (5 bases). Germline V gene sequence: CDR1 WSHSY, CDR2 SAAADI. Trimming removed 7 bases from V and 0 bases from J, with 12 bases in between. This CDR3 has 14 residues. CDR3 in DNA: TGCGCCAGCACCAACGGGGGGATGAACACTGAAGCTTTCTTT. Its protein product is CASTNGGMNTEAFF.

The J gene is TRBJ1-4, the V gene TRBV30, with 11 bases matching TRBD1. Trimming at V came to 6 bases and at J to 7 bases, leaving 7 bases not matched to a gene. Looked up from germline, CDR1 is GTSNPN and CDR2 is SVGIG (reference sequence). This CDR3 has 14 residues. CDR3 amino acids: CACHRDRGIEKLFF. The DNA of the CDR3 is TGTGCCTGCCACCGGGACAGGGGGATTGAAAAACTGTTTTTT.

The V gene is TRBV19, the J gene TRBJ1-4, with TRBD1 matching 8 bases. Germline assignment: CDR1 LNHDA and CDR2 SQIVND (reference sequence). V was clipped by 7 bases and J by 5 bases; unmatched bases: 6. This CDR3 is built from 14 residues. CDR3 coding DNA: TGTGCCAGTACAGACAGGGGCCGGAATGAAAAACTGTTTTTT. It codes for CASTDRGRNEKLFF.

V gene TRBV12-3 or TRBV12-4 combines with J gene TRBJ2-1, with D possibly being TRBD1 (6 bases). Trimming left V 6 bases short and J 7 bases short, with 10 bases between. The CDR3 has 12 amino acids. CDR3 nucleotides: TGTGCCAGCAGCCCAGGACAGAATGAGCAGTTCTTC. Translated, it gives CASSPGQNEQFF.

The rearrangement links TRBV6-6 to TRBJ1-5; the D gene is possibly TRBD1 (5 bases). The CDR3 runs 15 residues. With 5 bases removed from V and 11 bases from J, the gap between germline ends came to 22 bases. Germline-derived CDR1 and CDR2 are MNHNY and SVGAGI (reference sequence). The CDR3 nucleotides read TGTGCCAGCAGTAATGCGGGGGTTGGAAAGGGGTCCCAGCATTTT. Its translation: CASSNAGVGKGSQHF.

The chain combines TRBV28 with TRBJ1-5; 9 bases map to TRBD1. V shed 6 bases, J shed 5 bases, and the junction held 11 bases outside the gene matches. The germline CDR1 and CDR2 sequences are MDHEN and SYDVKM. This CDR3 has 16 amino acids. The CDR3 sequence is CASRGRDRVEDQPQHF. The CDR3 coding sequence is TGTGCCAGCAGGGGCCGGGACAGGGTTGAGGATCAGCCCCAGCATTTT.

This chain links TRBV5-4 with TRBJ2-2; 7 positions match TRBD1. The CDR3 loop spans 16 amino acids. Germline CDR1 SGHNT, CDR2 YYREEE (reference sequence). The V gene end was trimmed by 4 bases and the J gene end by 0 bases; junction bases not matched to a gene: 6. In nucleotides, the CDR3 is TGTGCCAGCAGCCACCTGACAGGGACGAACACCGGGGAGCTGTTTTTT. Amino acid sequence: CASSHLTGTNTGELFF. The whole variable domain, remainder taken from reference TRBV5-4 and TRBJ2-2, is ETGVTQSPTHLIKTRGQQVTLRCSSQSGHNTVSWYQQALGQGPQFIFQYYREEENGRGNFPPRFSGLQFPNYSSELNVNALELDDSALYLCASSHLTGTNTGELFFGEGSRLTVL.

The gene calls are TRBV9 and TRBJ1-3; D might be TRBD1 (5 bases). The CDR3 is made up of 15 amino acids. Germline CDR1 SGDLS, CDR2 YYNGEE. Trimming left V 4 bases short and J 0 bases short, with 11 bases between. The CDR3 coding sequence is TGTGCCAGCAGCCGACAGACAACCTCTGGAAACACCATATATTTT. Its protein is CASSRQTTSGNTIYF. The whole variable domain, filled in from reference TRBV9 and TRBJ1-3, reads DSGVTQTPKHLITATGQRVTLRCSPRSGDLSVYWYQQSLDQGLQFLIQYYNGEERAKGNILERFSAQQFPDLHSELNLSSLELGDSALYFCASSRQTTSGNTIYFGEGSWLTVV.

The V call is TRBV19, the J call TRBJ1-3; 9 nucleotides align to TRBD1. V shed 4 bases, J shed 4 bases, and the junction held 2 bases outside the gene matches. The CDR3 has 14 amino acids. The germline CDR1 and CDR2 sequences are LNHDA and SQIVND (reference sequence). The CDR3 DNA sequence: TGTGCCAGTAGTAGGACAGGGGTCGGAAACACCATATATTTT. Its translation: CASSRTGVGNTIYF.

J is TRBJ1-1 and V is TRBV4-1; D is undetermined. V lost 0 bases and J lost 0, with 8 bases in between. CDR1 MGHRA and CDR2 YSYEKL come from the germline V gene. CDR3 length: 15 residues. DNA of the CDR3: TGCGCCAGCAGCCAAGAATGGCAGATGAACACTGAAGCTTTCTTT. This translates into CASSQEWQMNTEAFF.

The chain has TRBV20-1 and TRBJ2-7, with 7 bases that match TRBD1. Germline V gene sequence: CDR1 DFQATT, CDR2 SNEGSKA (reference sequence). With 4 bases clipped from V and 3 bases from J, the junction kept 0 bases outside the gene matches. The CDR3 extends over 11 amino acids. The CDR3 sequence is CSATGGYEQYF. CDR3 coding DNA: TGCAGTGCTACAGGGGGCTACGAGCAGTACTTC.

The chain has TRBV24-1 and TRBJ2-3; D is unclear. Germline lookup yields CDR1 KGHDR and CDR2 SFDVKD. V was trimmed by 2 bases and J by 5 bases, leaving 7 bases between them. The CDR3 extends over 13 amino acids. CDR3 bases: TGTGCCACCAGTGATTCGAGCTTAGATACGCAGTATTTT. Translation: CATSDSSLDTQYF.

This chain links TRBV5-1 with TRBJ2-3; TRBD2 aligns across 7 bases. The CDR3 has 15 residues. Per germline, CDR1 SGHRS and CDR2 YFSETQ. V lost 0 bases to trimming and J lost 2 bases; unmatched junction nucleotides: 3. The CDR3 loop is CASSLVGGTTDTQYF. Here the CDR3 DNA reads TGCGCCAGCAGCTTGGTGGGGGGGACCACAGATACGCAGTATTTT.

The chain couples TRBV20-1 to TRBJ1-1; possible D gene TRBD1, 5 bases. CDR3 length: 17 amino acids. Trimming took off 3 bases at V and 0 bases at J, with 20 bases between the two ends. The germline gives CDR1 DFQATT, CDR2 SNEGSKA (reference sequence). Here the CDR3 DNA reads TGCAGTGCTAGTCCTCCGAGACAGAAAATTCTGAACACTGAAGCTTTCTTT. Residues: CSASPPRQKILNTEAFF.

About this clone: An end of the junction does not agree with germline; a read error may underlie this. V usage is TRBV6-1 and J usage is TRBJ1-5; no reliable D call. Germline CDR1 reads MNHNS; CDR2 reads SASEGT. There are 15 residues in the CDR3. CDR3 DNA: TGTGCCAGCAGTGAAGTCCCAAGCAGGCTCCCACAATCAAATTTT. Amino acid sequence: CASSEVPSRLPQSNF.

The chain uses TRBV6-6 and TRBJ1-2; D ambiguous. CDR1 MNHNY and CDR2 SVGAGI come from the germline V gene (reference sequence). This CDR3 comprises 14 residues. V lost 0 bases, J lost 3 bases, and 8 bases lay in between. CDR3 in amino acids: CASSYSNGDYGYTF. In nucleotides, the CDR3 is TGTGCCAGCAGTTACTCGAACGGGGACTATGGCTACACCTTC.

This clone appeared a few times. This rearrangement joins TRBV19 to TRBJ1-4; 11 bases align to TRBD1. Germline lookup yields CDR1 LNHDA and CDR2 SQIVND (reference sequence). Losses at the gene ends were 4 bases for V and 5 bases for J; bases not matched to a gene: 6. The CDR3 length is 16 residues. CDR3 amino acids: CASSRTGGDINEKLFF. The CDR3 nucleotides read TGTGCCAGTAGTAGGACAGGGGGCGATATCAATGAAAAACTGTTTTTT.

The chain recombines TRBV7-9 with TRBJ2-1; 8 bases agree with TRBD1. Trimming at V came to 5 bases and at J to 6 bases, leaving 9 bases not matched to a gene. This CDR3 has 15 amino acids. The germline CDR1 and CDR2 sequences are SEHNR and FQNEAQ (reference sequence). CDR3 protein: CASSHRDRSSNEQFF. DNA of the CDR3: TGTGCCAGCAGCCACCGGGACAGGAGCTCCAATGAGCAGTTCTTC.

V and J are TRBV19 and TRBJ2-1, with 11 bases identical to TRBD2. The junction had 4 bases not matched to a gene; V was cut back by 7 bases and J by 2 bases. The CDR3 loop spans 15 amino acids. Looked up from germline, CDR1 is LNHDA and CDR2 is SQIVND (reference sequence). CDR3 nucleotide sequence: TGTGCCAGTACCGTACTAGCGGGGGCCTACAATGAGCAGTTCTTC. Residues: CASTVLAGAYNEQFF.

This clone was detected only once. The V call is TRBV18, the J call TRBJ2-5; D remains ambiguous. The CDR3 totals 13 residues. V was pared by 4 bases and J by 1 base, with 7 bases between. Germline lookup yields CDR1 KGHSH and CDR2 LQKENI. The CDR3 is CASSLLPQETQYF. CDR3 bases: TGTGCCAGCTCACTCCTCCCCCAAGAGACCCAGTACTTC. The whole variable domain, filled in from reference TRBV18 and TRBJ2-5, reads NAGVMQNPRHLVRRRGQEARLRCSPMKGHSHVYWYRQLPEEGLKFMVYLQKENIIDESGMPKERFSAEFPKEGPSILRIQQVVRGDSAAYFCASSLLPQETQYFGPGTRLLVL.

The chain employs TRBV28 and TRBJ2-7; D not certain. V lost 5 bases and J lost 1, with 3 bases in between. This CDR3 is built from 11 residues. Germline V lookup: CDR1 MDHEN, CDR2 SYDVKM. CDR3 sequence: CASSESYEQYF. The CDR3 nucleotides are TGTGCCAGCAGTGAGTCCTACGAGCAGTACTTC.

This chain uses TRBV5-1 with TRBJ2-5, with TRBD2 matching 11 bases. J gave up 4 bases and V 4 bases, and 12 bases lay outside the gene matches. This CDR3 region has 17 residues. Germline lookup yields CDR1 SGHRS and CDR2 YFSETQ. CDR3 residues: CASSLAQLAGASETQYF. CDR3 in DNA: TGCGCCAGCAGCCTGGCCCAACTAGCGGGAGCGTCAGAGACCCAGTACTTC.

Concerning this clone itself: One end of the junction does not line up with germline, which may come from a read error. V usage is TRBV19 and J usage is TRBJ2-7; 8 bases fit TRBD1. CDR3 size: 13 residues. Looked up from germline, CDR1 is LNHDA and CDR2 is SQIVND (reference sequence). The CDR3 is CASSMGGTGNFHF. CDR3 in DNA: TGTGCCAGTAGTATGGGCGGGACAGGAAACTTCCATTTC.